The subject of this entry is one T cell receptor beta chain. Its antigen is not identified. This sample was included in a study of cytotoxic CD8 clonotypes in ibrutinib-treated CLL. About the study: The patients, roughly twelve relapsed/refractory and approximately 16 treatment-naive, included about 18 who were IGHV unmutated. Regarding the study as a whole: With treatment, public clonotypes, which were uncommon, either contracted or remained stable. The times at which samples were taken varied between sustained-remission and progressing patients.

Germline V gene lookup returns CDR1 SEHNR and CDR2 FQNEAQ (reference sequence). CDR3 size: 19 residues. V was clipped by 1 base and J by 1 base, with 22 bases between them. Sequencing was designed to attain a depth spanning 1 in 200,000 to 1 in 1 million T cells. Sequencing was performed with immunoSEQ multiplex PCR; in TCRdb, only in-frame clones are kept and a portion is missing. The data show some 300,000 clones, roughly 85% seen once. The sequencing used PBMCs, collected before ibrutinib treatment. The TCR originated in a human donor with chronic lymphocytic leukemia. J is TRBJ1-2 and V is TRBV7-9, with a tentative D call TRBD1 (5 bases). The CDR3 nucleotides are TGTGCCAGCAGCTTAGAAGGGGCAGGGCTTATGATCCGTAACTATGGCTACACCTTC. This gives the protein CASSLEGAGLMIRNYGYTF.